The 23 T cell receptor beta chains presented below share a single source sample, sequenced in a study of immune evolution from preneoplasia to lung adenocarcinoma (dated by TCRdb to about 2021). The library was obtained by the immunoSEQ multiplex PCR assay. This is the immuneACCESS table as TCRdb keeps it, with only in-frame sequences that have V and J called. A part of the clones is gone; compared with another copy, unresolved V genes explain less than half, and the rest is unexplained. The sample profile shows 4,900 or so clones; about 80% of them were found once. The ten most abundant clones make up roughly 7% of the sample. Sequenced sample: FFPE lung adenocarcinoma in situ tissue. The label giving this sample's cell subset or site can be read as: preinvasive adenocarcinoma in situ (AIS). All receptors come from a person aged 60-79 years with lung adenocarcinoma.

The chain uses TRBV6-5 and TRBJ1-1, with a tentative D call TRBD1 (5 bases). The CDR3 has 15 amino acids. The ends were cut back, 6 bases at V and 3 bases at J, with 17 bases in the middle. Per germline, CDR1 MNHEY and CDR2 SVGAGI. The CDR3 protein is CASRAAGGSYTEAFF. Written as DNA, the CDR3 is TGTGCCAGCAGGGCGGCCGGGGGGAGTTACACTGAAGCTTTCTTT.

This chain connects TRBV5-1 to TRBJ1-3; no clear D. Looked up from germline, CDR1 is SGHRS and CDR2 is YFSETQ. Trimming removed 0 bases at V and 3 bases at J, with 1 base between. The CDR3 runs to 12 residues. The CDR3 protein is CASSLGGNTIYF. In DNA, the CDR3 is TGCGCCAGCAGCTTGGGTGGAAACACCATATATTTT.

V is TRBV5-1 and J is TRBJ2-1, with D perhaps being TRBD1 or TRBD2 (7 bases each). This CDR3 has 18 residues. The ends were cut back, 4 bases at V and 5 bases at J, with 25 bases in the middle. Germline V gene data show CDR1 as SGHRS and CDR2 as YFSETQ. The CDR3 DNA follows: TGCGCCAGCAGCCGGGGGGACAGTGCGAGGAACCTGCACAATGAGCAGTTCTTC. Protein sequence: CASSRGDSARNLHNEQFF. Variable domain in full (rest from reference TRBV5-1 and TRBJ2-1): KAGVTQTPRYLIKTRGQQVTLSCSPISGHRSVSWYQQTPGQGLQFLFEYFSETQRNKGNFPGRFSGRQFSNSRSEMNVSTLELGDSALYLCASSRGDSARNLHNEQFFGPGTRLTVL.

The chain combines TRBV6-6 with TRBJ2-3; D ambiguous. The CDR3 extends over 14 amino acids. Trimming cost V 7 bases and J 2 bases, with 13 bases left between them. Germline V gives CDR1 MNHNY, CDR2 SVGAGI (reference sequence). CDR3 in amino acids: CASKVAQATDTQYF. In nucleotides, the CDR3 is TGTGCCAGCAAGGTCGCCCAGGCCACAGATACGCAGTATTTT.

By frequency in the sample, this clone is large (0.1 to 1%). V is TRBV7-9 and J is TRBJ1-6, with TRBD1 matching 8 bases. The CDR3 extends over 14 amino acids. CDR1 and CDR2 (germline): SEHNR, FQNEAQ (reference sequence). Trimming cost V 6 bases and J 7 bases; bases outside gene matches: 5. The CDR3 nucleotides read TGTGCCAGCAGGGATACAGGGGGGAATTCACCCCTCCACTTT. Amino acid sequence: CASRDTGGNSPLHF.

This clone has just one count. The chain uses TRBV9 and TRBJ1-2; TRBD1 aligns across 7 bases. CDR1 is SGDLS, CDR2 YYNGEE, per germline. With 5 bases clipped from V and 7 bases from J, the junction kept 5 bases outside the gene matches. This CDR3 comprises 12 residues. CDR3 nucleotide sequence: TGTGCCAGCAGTAACAGGGGTGGTGGCTACACCTTC. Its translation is CASSNRGGGYTF.

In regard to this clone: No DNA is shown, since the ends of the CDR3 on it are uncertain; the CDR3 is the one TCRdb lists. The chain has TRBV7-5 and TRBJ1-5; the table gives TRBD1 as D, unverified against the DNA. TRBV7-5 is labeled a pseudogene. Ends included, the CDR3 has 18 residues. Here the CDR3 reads CARSSWVGAGSEVKPQHF.

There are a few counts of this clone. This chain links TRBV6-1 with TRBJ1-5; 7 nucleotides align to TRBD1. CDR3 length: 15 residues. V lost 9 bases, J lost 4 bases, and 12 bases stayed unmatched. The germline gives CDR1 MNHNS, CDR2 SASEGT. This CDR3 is CASKRGQNLNQPQHF. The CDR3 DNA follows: TGTGCCAGTAAGAGGGGACAGAATCTTAATCAGCCCCAGCATTTT.

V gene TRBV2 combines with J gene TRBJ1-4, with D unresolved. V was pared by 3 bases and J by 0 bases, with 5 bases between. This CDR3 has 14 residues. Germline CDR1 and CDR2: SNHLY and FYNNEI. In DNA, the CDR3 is TGTGCCAGCAGTGATTATTCAACTAATGAAAAACTGTTTTTT. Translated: CASSDYSTNEKLFF.

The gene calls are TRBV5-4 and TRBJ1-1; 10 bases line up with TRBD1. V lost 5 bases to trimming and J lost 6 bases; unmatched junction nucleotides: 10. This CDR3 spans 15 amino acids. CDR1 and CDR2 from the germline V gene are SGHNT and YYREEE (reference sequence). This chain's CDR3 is CASSPWTGGMAEAFF. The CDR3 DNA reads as TGTGCCAGCAGTCCCTGGACAGGGGGGATGGCTGAAGCTTTCTTT.

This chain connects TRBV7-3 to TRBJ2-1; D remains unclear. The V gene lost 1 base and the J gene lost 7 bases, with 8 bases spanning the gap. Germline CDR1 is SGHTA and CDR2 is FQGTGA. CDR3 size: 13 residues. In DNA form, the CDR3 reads TGTGCCAGCAGCTTAAACAGTCAAAATGAGCAGTTCTTC. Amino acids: CASSLNSQNEQFF. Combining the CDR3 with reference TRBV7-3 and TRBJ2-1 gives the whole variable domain GAGVSQTPSNKVTEKGKYVELRCDPISGHTALYWYRQSLGQGPEFLIYFQGTGAADDSGLPNDRFFAVRPEGSVSTLKIQRTERGDSAVYLCASSLNSQNEQFFGPGTRLTVL.

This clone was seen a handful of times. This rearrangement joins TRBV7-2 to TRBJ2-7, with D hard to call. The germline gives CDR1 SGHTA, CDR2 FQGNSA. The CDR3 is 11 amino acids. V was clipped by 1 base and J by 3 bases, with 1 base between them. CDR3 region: CASSLDYEQYF. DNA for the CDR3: TGTGCCAGCAGCTTAGACTACGAGCAGTACTTC.

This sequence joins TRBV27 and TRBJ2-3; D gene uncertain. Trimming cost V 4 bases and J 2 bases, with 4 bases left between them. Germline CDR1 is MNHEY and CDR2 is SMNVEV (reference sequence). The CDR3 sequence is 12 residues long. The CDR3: CASSSFTDTQYF. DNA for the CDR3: TGTGCCAGCAGTTCTTTCACAGATACGCAGTATTTT.

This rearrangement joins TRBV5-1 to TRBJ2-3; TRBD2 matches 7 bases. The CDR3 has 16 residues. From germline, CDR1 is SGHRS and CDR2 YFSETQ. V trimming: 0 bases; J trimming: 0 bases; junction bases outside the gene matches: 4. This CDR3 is CASSLVAGDSTDTQYF. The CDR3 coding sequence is TGCGCCAGCAGCTTGGTGGCGGGGGATAGCACAGATACGCAGTATTTT.

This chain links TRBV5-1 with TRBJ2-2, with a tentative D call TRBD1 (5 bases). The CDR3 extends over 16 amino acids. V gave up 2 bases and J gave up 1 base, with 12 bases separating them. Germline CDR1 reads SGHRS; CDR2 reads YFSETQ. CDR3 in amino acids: CASSFQMQGNTGELFF. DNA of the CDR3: TGCGCCAGCAGCTTCCAGATGCAGGGGAACACCGGGGAGCTGTTTTTT. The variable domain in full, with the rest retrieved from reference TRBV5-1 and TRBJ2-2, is KAGVTQTPRYLIKTRGQQVTLSCSPISGHRSVSWYQQTPGQGLQFLFEYFSETQRNKGNFPGRFSGRQFSNSRSEMNVSTLELGDSALYLCASSFQMQGNTGELFFGEGSRLTVL.

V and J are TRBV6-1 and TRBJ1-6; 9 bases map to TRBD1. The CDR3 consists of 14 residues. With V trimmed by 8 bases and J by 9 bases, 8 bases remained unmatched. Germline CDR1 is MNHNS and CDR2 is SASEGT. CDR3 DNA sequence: TGTGCCAGCGCCCCGGGACAGGGAAGTTCACCCCTCCACTTT. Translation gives CASAPGQGSSPLHF.

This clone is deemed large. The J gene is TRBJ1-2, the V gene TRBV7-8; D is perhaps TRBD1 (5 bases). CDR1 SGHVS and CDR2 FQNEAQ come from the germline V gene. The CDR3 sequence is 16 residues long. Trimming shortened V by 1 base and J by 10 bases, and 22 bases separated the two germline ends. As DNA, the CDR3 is TGTGCCAGCAGCTTAGTTCCCCAGTGGCAGGGTGGAGACTACACCTTC. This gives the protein CASSLVPQWQGGDYTF.

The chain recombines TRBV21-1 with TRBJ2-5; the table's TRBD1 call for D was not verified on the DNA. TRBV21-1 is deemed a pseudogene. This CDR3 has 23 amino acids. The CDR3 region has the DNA TGTGCCAGCAGCAAAGGGTTAACTACCCCGGACAGAGGATTCTGGCCTAAACAAGAGACCCAGTACTTC. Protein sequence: CASSKGLTTPDRGFWPKQETQYF.

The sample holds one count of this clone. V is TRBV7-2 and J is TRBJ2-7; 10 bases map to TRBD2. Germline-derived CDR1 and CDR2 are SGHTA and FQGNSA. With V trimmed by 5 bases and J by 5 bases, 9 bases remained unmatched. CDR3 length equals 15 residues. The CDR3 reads CASSAGSGGADEQYF. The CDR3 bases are TGTGCCAGCAGCGCAGGGAGCGGGGGGGCGGACGAGCAGTACTTC.

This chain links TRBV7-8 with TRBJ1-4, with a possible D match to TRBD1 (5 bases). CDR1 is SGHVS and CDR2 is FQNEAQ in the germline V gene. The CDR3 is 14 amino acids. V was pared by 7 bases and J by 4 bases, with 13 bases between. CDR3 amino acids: CASTIGGLNEKLFF. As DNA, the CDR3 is TGTGCCAGCACCATCGGGGGACTTAATGAAAAACTGTTTTTT.

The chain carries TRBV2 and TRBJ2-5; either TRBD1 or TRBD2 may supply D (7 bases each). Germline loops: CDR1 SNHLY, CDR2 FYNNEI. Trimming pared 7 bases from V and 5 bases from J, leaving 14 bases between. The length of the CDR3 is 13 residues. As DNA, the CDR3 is TGTGCCAGCAAAACAGGGGAGGGGGAGACCCAGTACTTC. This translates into CASKTGEGETQYF.

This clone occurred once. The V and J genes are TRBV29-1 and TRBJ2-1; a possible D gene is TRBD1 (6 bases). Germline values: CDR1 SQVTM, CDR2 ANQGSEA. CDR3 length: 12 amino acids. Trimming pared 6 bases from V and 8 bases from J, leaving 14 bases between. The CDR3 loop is CSVTQGNDEQFF. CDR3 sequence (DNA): TGCAGCGTAACCCAGGGGAATGATGAGCAGTTCTTC.

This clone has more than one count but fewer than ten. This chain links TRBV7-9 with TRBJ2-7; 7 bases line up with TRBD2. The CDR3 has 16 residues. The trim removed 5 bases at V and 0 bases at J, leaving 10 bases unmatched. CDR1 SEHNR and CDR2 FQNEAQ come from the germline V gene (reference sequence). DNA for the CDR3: TGTGCCAGCAGCCTACCCCCCGGGGGGAACTCCTACGAGCAGTACTTC. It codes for CASSLPPGGNSYEQYF.